This TCR beta chain was obtained from a study of blood T cell repertoires in COVID-19. About the research overall: Sites in the United States, Italy and Spain provided acute and convalescent COVID-19 samples. PBMCs, B-cell-depleted T cells, or T cells were the source of the cDNA or gDNA that made up the material.

Per the original data handling: Estimation of nucleated cell counts relied on the amplification of reference gene primers. Clones were sequenced by immunoSEQ multiplex PCR, and TCRdb holds only the in-frame ones, with some missing. V and J calls and clone size are as listed in that table; D and trimming were resolved from the DNA. The data hold approximately 210,000 clones, with approximately 85% observed a single time. Material: peripheral blood. This TCR came from a woman between 45 and 65 years old with active or convalescent COVID-19.

DNA of the CDR3: TGTGCCAGCAGTTCAGGGGGTGCGGTCACTGAAGCTTTCTTT. It encodes CASSSGGAVTEAFF. V is TRBV6-5 and J is TRBJ1-1; 7 nucleotides line up with TRBD1. The V gene's germline CDR1 is MNHEY and CDR2 SVGAGI. The CDR3 is 14 residues long. V lost 4 bases, J lost 4 bases, and 6 bases stayed unmatched.